One sample yielded the 6 T cell receptor beta chains listed below, sequenced in a study of T cells in women clearing cervical HPV infection. Data came from immunoSEQ multiplex PCR; TCRdb stores just in-frame clones and leaves some out. The listing records 25,000 to 30,000 clones. Sequencing input: blood buffy coat. The receptors originated from a woman aged 18 to 69 with a cervical HPV16 infection that either progressed to CIN3+ or cleared (not recorded which).

Notes on this clone: The read finishes 3 residues shy of the CDR3 end, and the germline J gene is used to complete it. J is TRBJ1-1 and V is TRBV18, with D tentatively TRBD1 (6 bases). Germline V lookup: CDR1 KGHSH, CDR2 LQKENI. CDR3 length equals 13 residues. V dropped 4 bases and J dropped 4 bases, with 10 bases sitting between them. The CDR3 bases that were read are TGTGCCAGCTCACAGGGGGAGGGCACTGAA. Translating gives CASSQGEGTE. The full CDR3 is CASSQGEGTEAFF.

For this clone: Read data end 3 residues before the CDR3 end; the end is taken from the germline J gene. This chain joins TRBV30 and TRBJ2-3; TRBD1 is a possible D gene (7 bases). V was trimmed by 1 base and J by 2 bases, leaving 13 bases between them. This CDR3 has 15 residues. Germline CDR1 is GTSNPN and CDR2 is SVGIG (reference sequence). CDR3 bases read: TGTGCCTGGAGTGGACTAGGGGGCTACACAGATACG. As protein: CAWSGLGGYTDT. The whole CDR3 is CAWSGLGGYTDTQYF.

On this clone: Read sequence stops 3 residues before the CDR3 end, and the germline J gene provides the missing end. The J gene is TRBJ1-1, the V gene TRBV19, with 9 bases fitting TRBD1. The CDR3 is 15 amino acids. Germline V gene lookup returns CDR1 LNHDA and CDR2 SQIVND (reference sequence). CDR3 DNA (partial): TGTGCCAGTACTAGGACAGGGGCCCTCAACTATGGC. Protein sequence: CASTRTGALNYG. The complete CDR3 sequence is CASTRTGALNYGAFF.

The CDR3 spells CSVDRGKETQYF. Incomplete CDR3 DNA: TGCAGCGTTGACAGGGGGAAAGAGACC. The V call is TRBV29-1, the J call TRBJ2-5; 7 bases line up with TRBD1. The CDR3 end is not reached by the read, which stops 3 residues before it; the germline J gene fills it in. J lost 3 bases, V lost 3 bases, and 1 base had no gene match. The germline V gene encodes CDR1 SQVTM and CDR2 ANQGSEA. This CDR3 region has 12 residues. The whole variable domain, filled in from reference TRBV29-1 and TRBJ2-5, reads SAVISQKPSRDICQRGTSLTIQCQVDSQVTMMFWYRQQPGQSLTLIATANQGSEATYESGFVIDKFPISRPNLTFSTLTVSNMSPEDSSIYLCSVDRGKETQYFGPGTRLLVL.

Of note for this clone: Read coverage stops 3 residues before the CDR3 terminus; the germline J gene supplies the remainder. The J gene is TRBJ2-7, the V gene TRBV10-3, with a possible D match to TRBD2 (5 bases). The CDR3 is made up of 15 amino acids. Deletions cut 3 bases from V and 3 bases from J, with 15 bases between. Germline CDR1 is ENHRY and CDR2 is SYGVKD. The DNA read from the CDR3 is TGTGCCATCAGTGAACCCCCGTCAACTAGCTACGAG. It yields the protein CAISEPPSTSYE. The whole CDR3 sequence is CAISEPPSTSYEQYF.

About this clone: The read ends 3 residues early relative to the CDR3; the germline J gene fills the gap. The chain uses TRBV18 and TRBJ1-1; D not certain. The CDR3 runs to 13 residues. CDR1 is KGHSH, CDR2 LQKENI, per germline. V lost 4 bases and J 4 bases, leaving 10 bases between the germline ends. CDR3 in amino acids: CASSQGDGTEAFF. CDR3 bases read: TGTGCCAGCTCACAGGGCGATGGCACTGAA.